This TCR beta chain was sequenced during a study of cytomegalovirus exposure and HLA in healthy donors. Study as a whole: Among 150 million to 200 million T cells, an earlier analysis found 90 million to 130 million unique TCR beta sequences. Membership in the Caucasian-associated ancestry cluster was found for approximately 85% of roughly 400 genotyped donors.

Germline CDR1 and CDR2: SGHRS and YFSETQ. The ends were cut back, 0 bases at V and 1 base at J, with 8 bases in the middle. This CDR3 has 15 amino acids. For this clone: Other DNA sequences of this sample code for an identical CDR3.

The PCR ran on 60 Vbeta and 13 Jbeta primers. The data were produced by immunoSEQ multiplex PCR, yet TCRdb's version contains in-frame clones alone and is incomplete. The sample carries approximately 140,000 clones, just under 85% recorded once. The sequencing input was PBMCs. This chain joins TRBV5-1 and TRBJ2-1; D perhaps matches TRBD1 (5 bases). This receptor was identified in a man in his forties in good health and CMV-seropositive. The CDR3 loop is CASSLADSSYNEQFF. CDR3 nucleotides: TGCGCCAGCAGCTTGGCAGACAGTTCCTACAATGAGCAGTTCTTC.